A single sample gave rise to the 27 T cell receptor beta chains below, sequenced in a study of T cell repertoires in cytomegalovirus infection. TCRdb called the reads again in MiXCR, with one record for every CDR3 protein. This sample yields 340,000 or so distinct CDR3 sequences, of which just under 25% are seen a single time; 13% belongs to the top ten. Antigens of these TCRs are unknown. The input for sequencing was cultured PBMCs, taken from culture after CMV antigen stimulation. Every receptor here comes from a human donor in good health (CMV status not recorded). Some clones in this sample may be carry-over from other donors' samples.

This sequence joins TRBV7-2 and TRBJ1-1, with D hard to call. Trimming stripped 1 base from V and 4 bases from J, with 10 bases between. CDR3 length: 14 residues. From germline, CDR1 is SGHTA and CDR2 FQGNSA. The CDR3 is CASSLVGSTTEAFF. The CDR3 DNA reads as TGTGCCAGCAGCTTAGTCGGCAGCACCACTGAAGCTTTCTTT.

This clonotype was counted a few times. V is TRBV6-1 and J is TRBJ1-2, with D tentatively TRBD1 (6 bases). CDR3 length equals 14 residues. From germline, CDR1 is MNHNS and CDR2 SASEGT. Trimming took 6 bases from V and 0 from J, leaving 11 bases between them. Here the CDR3 reads CASRTGLPNYGYTF. The CDR3, as DNA: TGTGCCAGCAGGACAGGCCTTCCTAACTATGGCTACACCTTC.

This clonotype was picked up many times. This chain links TRBV7-6 with TRBJ1-6, with D possibly matching TRBD1 (5 bases). The ends were cut back, 0 bases at V and 5 bases at J, with 11 bases in the middle. CDR3 size: 16 residues. In germline, CDR1 is SGHVS, CDR2 FNYEAQ. DNA of the CDR3: TGTGCCAGCAGCTTAGCGGGAGGAGGGGATAATTCACCCCTCCACTTT. It encodes CASSLAGGGDNSPLHF.

The rearrangement links TRBV12-3 or TRBV12-4 to TRBJ1-5; no clear D. This CDR3 comprises 14 residues. The V gene lost 8 bases and the J gene lost 4 bases, with 15 bases spanning the gap. In nucleotides, the CDR3 is TGTGCCAGCCGACCGGGCAGCTATAATCAGCCCCAGCATTTT. This encodes CASRPGSYNQPQHF.

This clonotype appeared a few times. V gene TRBV7-2 combines with J gene TRBJ1-2; D gene uncertain. Germline CDR1 is SGHTA and CDR2 is FQGNSA. V was shortened by 6 bases and J by 3 bases, with 8 bases between the two germline ends. The CDR3 length is 12 residues. The CDR3 DNA is TGTGCCAGCAGTGAGGGTGACTATGGCTACACCTTC. Its protein product is CASSEGDYGYTF.

The V call is TRBV28, the J call TRBJ2-7; D possibly uses TRBD1 or TRBD2 (5 bases each). The germline CDR1 and CDR2 sequences are MDHEN and SYDVKM. This CDR3 spans 16 amino acids. The V end lost 6 bases, the J end lost 5 bases, and 23 bases lay between the germline ends. CDR3 in amino acids: CASSRNRDPRFHEQYF. The DNA of the CDR3 is TGTGCCAGCAGCCGGAACCGGGACCCAAGGTTTCACGAGCAGTACTTC.

This chain uses TRBV19 with TRBJ2-7; D unresolved. The V gene lost 3 bases and the J gene lost 6 bases, with 9 bases spanning the gap. This CDR3 is built from 12 residues. Per the germline V gene, CDR1 is LNHDA and CDR2 is SQIVND (reference sequence). The DNA for the CDR3 is TGTGCCAGTAGTATTTCCTCGGGCGAGCAGTACTTC. Translation: CASSISSGEQYF.

The rearrangement links TRBV10-3 to TRBJ2-3, with 9 bases matching TRBD1. The CDR3 length is 14 residues. The trim removed 4 bases at V and 4 bases at J, leaving 3 bases unmatched. Germline V gene lookup returns CDR1 ENHRY and CDR2 SYGVKD. The CDR3 loop reads CAISAGTGSDTQYF. CDR3 in DNA: TGTGCCATCAGTGCTGGGACAGGGTCAGATACGCAGTATTTT.

This clonotype was seen only a few times. This rearrangement joins TRBV4-1 to TRBJ2-3, with a possible D match to TRBD2 (6 bases). Germline loops: CDR1 MGHRA, CDR2 YSYEKL. The CDR3 runs 15 residues. With 2 bases removed from V and 0 bases from J, the gap between germline ends came to 9 bases. This chain's CDR3 is CASSQPGGSTDTQYF. The DNA for the CDR3 is TGCGCCAGCAGCCAACCCGGAGGGAGCACAGATACGCAGTATTTT.

This clonotype has just a few counts. This sequence joins TRBV23-1 and TRBJ2-7; 12 positions agree with TRBD2. TRBV23-1 is sorted into the ORF group, with uncertain function. V gave up 0 bases and J gave up 3 bases; unmatched junction bases: 12. CDR3 size: 19 residues. CDR3 DNA sequence: TGCGCCAGCAGTCAATCTCCTAGCGGGAGGGCCAAACGATGCTACGAGCAGTACTTC. Translation: CASSQSPSGRAKRCYEQYF.

The table lists this clonotype with a few counts. V is TRBV11-2 and J is TRBJ1-2; perhaps TRBD1 as D (5 bases). Germline V gene sequence: CDR1 SGHAT, CDR2 FQNNGV. The CDR3 covers 15 residues. V was shortened by 5 bases and J by 6 bases, with 19 bases between the two germline ends. DNA for the CDR3: TGTGCCAGCAGCCTTAATTTGGGGCTAGGAGATGGCTACACCTTC. It yields the protein CASSLNLGLGDGYTF.

The CDR3 loop reads CASSLGTGPYNEQFF. The CDR3 nucleotides read TGTGCCAGCAGCCTCGGGACAGGGCCCTACAATGAGCAGTTCTTC. The chain employs TRBV3-1 and TRBJ2-1; 9 bases align to TRBD1. Germline CDR1 is LGHDT and CDR2 is YNNKEL (reference sequence). With V trimmed by 4 bases and J by 2 bases, 3 bases remained unmatched. The CDR3 extends over 15 amino acids.

This clonotype was recorded a few times. The rearrangement uses TRBV7-8 and TRBJ1-2; TRBD1 agrees at 12 bases. The germline gives CDR1 SGHVS, CDR2 FQNEAQ. This CDR3 is built from 16 residues. V dropped 0 bases and J dropped 6; count of bases not matched to a gene: 5. This chain's CDR3 is CASSLARGQGANGYTF. In nucleotides, the CDR3 is TGTGCCAGCAGCTTAGCGCGGGGACAGGGGGCCAATGGCTACACCTTC.

This clonotype was picked up many times. The junction does not match germline at one end; this may be a read error. This chain connects TRBV7-6 to TRBJ2-5, with 12 positions matching TRBD2. This CDR3 is built from 16 residues. CDR1 and CDR2 from the germline V gene are SGHVS and FNYEAQ. CDR3 sequence: CASSLGGLAGQETQYF. DNA of the CDR3: TGTGCTAGCAGCTTAGGTGGACTAGCGGGGCAGGAGACCCAGTACTTC.

The V gene is TRBV12-3 or TRBV12-4, the J gene TRBJ1-1; D is undetermined. CDR3 size: 14 residues. Deletions cut 3 bases from V and 6 bases from J, with 14 bases between. The DNA of the CDR3 is TGTGCCAGCAGTTTGAGGGATGTAAGGTCTGAAGCTTTCTTT. This gives the protein CASSLRDVRSEAFF.

The table lists this clonotype with many counts. The genes are TRBV7-2 and TRBJ1-2, with D tentatively TRBD1 (5 bases). Trimming took 1 base from V and 4 from J, leaving 16 bases between them. The CDR3 extends over 16 amino acids. CDR1 and CDR2 (germline): SGHTA, FQGNSA. The CDR3 DNA reads as TGTGCCAGCAGCTTAGATTTGGGGAGGCAGGGCTATGGCTACACCTTC. This encodes CASSLDLGRQGYGYTF.

In this sample, this clonotype turned up a few times. The chain links TRBV10-3 to TRBJ1-2, with unresolved D. The CDR3 totals 12 residues. Germline values: CDR1 ENHRY, CDR2 SYGVKD. V was pared by 10 bases and J by 6 bases, with 15 bases between. CDR3 DNA sequence: TGTGCCAGCACTATCGGGAGGGATGGCTACACCTTC. It is translated as CASTIGRDGYTF.

This clonotype was seen more than once but under ten times. The genes are TRBV24-1 and TRBJ2-1; no definite D call. There are 12 residues in the CDR3. Germline CDR1 reads KGHDR; CDR2 reads SFDVKD. V lost 6 bases, J lost 5 bases, and 7 bases lay in between. For the CDR3, the DNA is TGTGCCACCAGTCTGGCAGACAATGAGCAGTTCTTC. Amino acids: CATSLADNEQFF.

The chain joins TRBV15 to TRBJ2-6; D uncertain. The CDR3 is made up of 14 amino acids. Trimming shortened V by 2 bases and J by 3 bases, and 5 bases separated the two germline ends. Germline V gene sequence: CDR1 LNHNV, CDR2 YYDKDF (reference sequence). CDR3 residues: CATSRIFGANVLTF. CDR3 sequence (DNA): TGTGCCACCAGCAGAATTTTTGGGGCCAACGTCCTGACTTTC.

Only one count was recorded for this clonotype. The rearrangement uses TRBV12-3 or TRBV12-4 and TRBJ2-3, with D maybe TRBD1 (6 bases). Trimming took 5 bases from V and 5 from J, leaving 17 bases between them. This CDR3 comprises 15 residues. For the CDR3, the DNA is TGTGCCAGCAGTCCAGGACTTAGAGGGGGAGATACGCAGTATTTT. Translating it yields CASSPGLRGGDTQYF.

The DNA for the CDR3 is TGTGCCAGCAGTTGGGGGGGCTACGAGCAGTACGTC. Translating gives CASSWGGYEQYV. The gene calls are TRBV12-3 or TRBV12-4 and TRBJ2-7; 7 nucleotides align to TRBD2. The V and J ends lost 4 bases and 3 bases, in that order; junction bases with no gene match: 0. The CDR3 totals 12 residues.

Ten or more counts support this clonotype. The V gene is TRBV5-5, the J gene TRBJ1-3; possible D gene TRBD1, 6 bases. With 1 base removed from V and 0 bases from J, the gap between germline ends came to 8 bases. CDR3 size: 15 residues. In germline, CDR1 is SGHKS, CDR2 YYEKEE (reference sequence). Here the CDR3 DNA reads TGTGCCAGCAGCTTGAACAGGGCCTCTGGAAACACCATATATTTT. Amino acid sequence: CASSLNRASGNTIYF.

The chain recombines TRBV4-1 with TRBJ1-5; TRBD1 matches at 9 bases. The CDR3 is 17 residues long. After removal of 6 bases from V and 1 base from J, the junction contained 10 bases not matched to a gene. Per the germline V gene, CDR1 is MGHRA and CDR2 is YSYEKL. The CDR3 DNA follows: TGCGCCAGCAGTCCTACCGGGACAGGGCCAAGCAATCAGCCCCAGCATTTT. Its protein is CASSPTGTGPSNQPQHF.

In its sample, this clonotype was seen a few times. This rearrangement joins TRBV18 to TRBJ2-1, with TRBD1 matching 7 bases. Germline-derived CDR1 and CDR2 are KGHSH and LQKENI. The CDR3 has 15 residues. The J segment lost 6 bases and the V segment lost 0 bases, leaving 5 bases of the junction unmatched. CDR3 loop: CASSPPNRGSNEQFF. CDR3 DNA sequence: TGTGCCAGCTCACCACCGAACAGGGGAAGCAATGAGCAGTTCTTC.

This clonotype was seen at least ten times. The chain has TRBV7-8 and TRBJ2-1, with TRBD2 matching over 7 bases. After removal of 1 base from V and 2 bases from J, the junction contained 8 bases not matched to a gene. From germline, CDR1 is SGHVS and CDR2 FQNEAQ. The CDR3 is made up of 17 amino acids. This CDR3 reads CASSLGSGLAAYNEQFF. DNA for the CDR3: TGTGCCAGCAGCTTAGGATCAGGTCTAGCGGCCTACAATGAGCAGTTCTTC. Combining the CDR3 with reference TRBV7-8 and TRBJ2-1 gives the whole variable domain GAGVSQSPRYKVAKRGQDVALRCDPISGHVSLFWYQQALGQGPEFLTYFQNEAQLDKSGLPSDRFFAERPEGSVSTLKIQRTQQEDSAVYLCASSLGSGLAAYNEQFFGPGTRLTVL.

Comments on this clonotype: This may come from a read error, since a much larger clone is one base off. Lacking the conserved final phenylalanine or tryptophan, this CDR3 likely reflects a read error. The chain is built from TRBV7-2 and TRBJ2-1, with TRBD2 as a possible D gene (6 bases). The CDR3 sequence is 14 residues long. Germline CDR1 is SGHTA and CDR2 is FQGNSA. With 5 bases removed from V and 9 bases from J, the gap between germline ends came to 17 bases. DNA of the CDR3: TGTGCCAGCAGCCTCCGACTAGACCCGAGTGAGCAGTTCTGC. Protein sequence: CASSLRLDPSEQFC.

Turning to this clonotype: This sequence may be a read error, since a much larger clone differs from it by one base. The CDR3 reads CASSAGTGSSGNTVYF. The DNA of the CDR3 is TGTGCTAGCAGCGCCGGGACAGGAAGCTCTGGAAACACCGTATATTTT. The V call is TRBV7-6, the J call TRBJ1-3, with TRBD1 matching 8 bases. Germline CDR1 SGHVS, CDR2 FNYEAQ. The CDR3 covers 16 residues.